What follows describes a single T cell receptor (beta chain). As yet, its antigen is unknown. The germline V gene has CDR1 SGHNT and CDR2 YENEEA. Trimming stripped 8 bases from V and 4 bases from J, with 15 bases between. This CDR3 is built from 14 residues. This record comes from a study of shared clonotypes between healthy human individuals. The overall study: Per donor, three plates held CD4 naive cells, three held CD4 memory, two held CD8 naive and one held CD8 memory. Whole-study results and caveats: Rarefaction curves obtained for sorted subsets showed sequencing incomplete despite large depth.

Assay used: immunoSEQ multiplex PCR; TCRdb lists only in-frame clones, some missing. There are 2.3 million or so clones in the sample; approximately 93% occur only once, and 0.39% lies in the top ten. The study separated CD4+ cells into CD45RA+ naive and CD45RA-negative memory subsets. The chain employs TRBV11-3 and TRBJ1-5; D is unclear. This receptor was identified in a man aged 18 to 30 in good health. Some clones in this sample may be carry-over from other donors' samples. The sequencing input was naive CD4+ T cells from PBMCs. Specified subset: CD45RA+ positively selected. CDR3 DNA sequence: TGTGCCAGCCCTGGATTTTCCGAAAATCAGCCCCAGCATTTT. It codes for CASPGFSENQPQHF. Complete variable domain (other parts from reference TRBV11-3 and TRBJ1-5): EAGVVQSPRYKIIEKKQPVAFWCNPISGHNTLYWYLQNLGQGPELLIRYENEEAVDDSQLPKDRFSAERLKGVDSTLKIQPAELGDSAVYLCASPGFSENQPQHFGDGTRLSIL.